This entry is about one TCR beta chain. This PCR relied on a set of 60 Vbeta primers and 13 Jbeta primers. The assay was immunoSEQ multiplex PCR, and TCRdb's table has in-frame clones only and misses some. The sample holds around 130,000 clones, around 83% seen once. This entry belongs to a study of cytomegalovirus exposure and HLA in healthy donors. Trimming took 6 bases from V and 0 from J, leaving 7 bases between them. This CDR3 has 13 residues. Looked up from germline, CDR1 is SNHLY and CDR2 is FYNNEI. This receptor was identified in a woman aged 25-40 years in good health and CMV-seropositive. The source material was PBMCs. The V and J genes are TRBV2 and TRBJ2-3, with D maybe TRBD1 (5 bases). In DNA, the CDR3 is TGTGCCAGCAGGGACAAGAGCACAGATACGCAGTATTTT. It yields the protein CASRDKSTDTQYF.